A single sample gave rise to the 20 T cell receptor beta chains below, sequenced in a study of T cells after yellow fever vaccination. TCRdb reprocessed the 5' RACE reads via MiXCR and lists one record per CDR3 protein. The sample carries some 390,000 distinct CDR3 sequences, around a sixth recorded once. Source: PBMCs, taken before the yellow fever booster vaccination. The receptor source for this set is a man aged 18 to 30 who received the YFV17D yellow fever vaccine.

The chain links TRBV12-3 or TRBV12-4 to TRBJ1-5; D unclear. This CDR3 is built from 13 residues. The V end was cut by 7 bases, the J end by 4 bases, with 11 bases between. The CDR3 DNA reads TGTGCCAGCACCTGGACCATAAATCAGCCCCAGCATTTT. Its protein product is CASTWTINQPQHF.

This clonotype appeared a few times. Written as DNA, the CDR3 is TGCAGTGCTAGAGCGAGCAGGGCCTATGGCTACACCTTC. Protein sequence: CSARASRAYGYTF. V gene TRBV20-1 combines with J gene TRBJ1-2, with D perhaps matching TRBD1 (5 bases). The CDR3 has 13 residues. V lost 1 base to trimming and J lost 4 bases, with 10 bases between them. Germline V CDR1 and CDR2: DFQATT, SNEGSKA (reference sequence).

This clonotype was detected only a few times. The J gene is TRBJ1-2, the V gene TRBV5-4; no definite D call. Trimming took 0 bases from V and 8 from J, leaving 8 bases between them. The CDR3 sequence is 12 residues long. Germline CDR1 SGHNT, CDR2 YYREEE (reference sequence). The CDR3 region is CASSLGPIGYTF. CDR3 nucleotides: TGTGCCAGCAGCTTGGGGCCGATCGGCTACACCTTC.

The CDR3 nucleotides are TGTGCCAGCACCCGGGGGGGGCACTACGAGCAGTACGTC. It translates to CASTRGGHYEQYV. V and J are TRBV6-1 and TRBJ2-7, with 8 bases identical to TRBD2. J lost 3 bases, V lost 7 bases, and 5 bases had no gene match. CDR1 is MNHNS and CDR2 is SASEGT in the germline V gene. The CDR3 has 13 amino acids.

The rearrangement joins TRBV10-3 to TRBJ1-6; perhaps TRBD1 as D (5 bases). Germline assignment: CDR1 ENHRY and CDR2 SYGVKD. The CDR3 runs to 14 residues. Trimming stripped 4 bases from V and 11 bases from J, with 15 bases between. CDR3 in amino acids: CAISGSVGETPLHF. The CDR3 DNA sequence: TGTGCCATCAGTGGCTCTGTGGGGGAAACACCCCTCCACTTT.

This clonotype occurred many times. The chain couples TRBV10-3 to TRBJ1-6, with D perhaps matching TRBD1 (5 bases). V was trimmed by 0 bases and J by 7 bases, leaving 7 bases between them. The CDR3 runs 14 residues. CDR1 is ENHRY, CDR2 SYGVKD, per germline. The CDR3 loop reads CAISESGENSPLHF. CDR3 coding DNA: TGTGCCATCAGTGAGTCAGGGGAGAATTCACCCCTCCACTTT.

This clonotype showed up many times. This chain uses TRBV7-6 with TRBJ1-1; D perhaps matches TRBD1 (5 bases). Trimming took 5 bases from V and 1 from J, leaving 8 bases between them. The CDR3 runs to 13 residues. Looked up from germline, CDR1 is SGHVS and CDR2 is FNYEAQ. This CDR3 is CASSQQENTEAFF. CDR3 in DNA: TGTGCCAGCAGCCAACAGGAGAACACTGAAGCTTTCTTT.

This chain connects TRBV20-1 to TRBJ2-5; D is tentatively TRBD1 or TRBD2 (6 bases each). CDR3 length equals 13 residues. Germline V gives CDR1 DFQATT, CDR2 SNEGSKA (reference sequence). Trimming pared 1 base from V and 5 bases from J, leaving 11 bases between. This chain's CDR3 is CSARAGAGETQYF. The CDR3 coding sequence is TGCAGTGCTAGAGCGGGGGCAGGGGAGACCCAGTACTTC.

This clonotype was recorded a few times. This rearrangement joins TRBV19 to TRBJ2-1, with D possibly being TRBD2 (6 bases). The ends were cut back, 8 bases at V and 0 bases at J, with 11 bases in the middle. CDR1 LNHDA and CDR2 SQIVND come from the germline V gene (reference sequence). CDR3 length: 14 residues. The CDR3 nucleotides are TGTGCCAGTCAGGACGGGAGCTCCTACAATGAGCAGTTCTTC. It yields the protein CASQDGSSYNEQFF. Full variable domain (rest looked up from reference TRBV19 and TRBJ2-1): DGGITQSPKYLFRKEGQNVTLSCEQNLNHDAMYWYRQDPGQGLRLIYYSQIVNDFQKGDIAEGYSVSREKKESFPLTVTSAQKNPTAFYLCASQDGSSYNEQFFGPGTRLTVL.

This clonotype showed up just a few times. The CDR3 DNA is TGTGCCAGCAGTTTAGTCCGCCAGGGGTCGGAGCAGTACTTC. Protein product: CASSLVRQGSEQYF. The chain carries TRBV27 and TRBJ2-7; tentative D call: TRBD1 (6 bases). Germline assignment: CDR1 MNHEY and CDR2 SMNVEV (reference sequence). There are 14 residues in the CDR3. V was trimmed by 2 bases and J by 7 bases, leaving 15 bases between them.

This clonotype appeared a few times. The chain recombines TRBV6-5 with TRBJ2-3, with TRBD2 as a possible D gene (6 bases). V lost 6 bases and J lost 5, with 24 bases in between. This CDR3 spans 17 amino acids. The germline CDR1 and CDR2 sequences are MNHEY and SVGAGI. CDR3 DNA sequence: TGTGCCAGCAGCCTAAGGTCGGGGCGCGGGGTCGGAGATACGCAGTATTTT. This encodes CASSLRSGRGVGDTQYF.

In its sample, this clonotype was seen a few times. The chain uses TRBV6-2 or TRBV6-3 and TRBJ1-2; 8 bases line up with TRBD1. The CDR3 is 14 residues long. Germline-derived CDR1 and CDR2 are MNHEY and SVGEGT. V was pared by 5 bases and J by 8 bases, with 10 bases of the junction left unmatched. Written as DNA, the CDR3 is TGTGCCAGCAGTCCGGGACAGGCGCTTTGGGGCTACACCTTC. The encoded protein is CASSPGQALWGYTF.

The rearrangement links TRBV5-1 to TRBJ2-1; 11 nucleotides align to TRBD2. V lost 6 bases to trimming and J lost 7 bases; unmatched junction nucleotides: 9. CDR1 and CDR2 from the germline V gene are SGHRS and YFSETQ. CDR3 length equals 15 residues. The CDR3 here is CASTLAGGPGNEQFF. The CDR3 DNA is TGCGCCAGCACCTTAGCGGGGGGGCCTGGAAATGAGCAGTTCTTC.

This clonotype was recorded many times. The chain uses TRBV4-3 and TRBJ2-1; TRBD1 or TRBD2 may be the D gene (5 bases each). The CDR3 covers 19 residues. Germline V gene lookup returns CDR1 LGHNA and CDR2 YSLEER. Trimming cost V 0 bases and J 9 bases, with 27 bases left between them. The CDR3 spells CASSQEVPRIRASGGEQFF. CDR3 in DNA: TGCGCCAGCAGCCAAGAGGTACCTCGAATTAGGGCTTCTGGGGGTGAGCAGTTCTTC.

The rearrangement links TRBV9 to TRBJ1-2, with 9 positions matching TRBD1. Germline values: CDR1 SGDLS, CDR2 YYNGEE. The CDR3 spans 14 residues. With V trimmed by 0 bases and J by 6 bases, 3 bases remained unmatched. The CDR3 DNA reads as TGTGCCAGCAGCGTAGACAGGGGGCTGGATGGCTACACCTTC. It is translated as CASSVDRGLDGYTF.

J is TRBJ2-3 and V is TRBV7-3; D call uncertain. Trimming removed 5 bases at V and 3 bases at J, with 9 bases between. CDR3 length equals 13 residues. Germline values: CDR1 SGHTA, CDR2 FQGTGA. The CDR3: CASSETTTDTQYF. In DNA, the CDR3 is TGTGCCAGCAGCGAAACGACAACAGATACGCAGTATTTT.

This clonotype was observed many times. This CDR3 is CASSSRLSYEQYF. The CDR3 region has the DNA TGCGCCAGCAGCTCGCGACTCTCCTACGAGCAGTACTTC. The chain links TRBV5-1 to TRBJ2-7; no reliable D call. Per germline, CDR1 SGHRS and CDR2 YFSETQ. V shed 3 bases and J shed 0 bases, with 7 bases lying between them. The CDR3 sequence is 13 residues long. Drawing the rest from reference TRBV5-1 and TRBJ2-7, the complete variable domain is KAGVTQTPRYLIKTRGQQVTLSCSPISGHRSVSWYQQTPGQGLQFLFEYFSETQRNKGNFPGRFSGRQFSNSRSEMNVSTLELGDSALYLCASSSRLSYEQYFGPGTRLTVT.

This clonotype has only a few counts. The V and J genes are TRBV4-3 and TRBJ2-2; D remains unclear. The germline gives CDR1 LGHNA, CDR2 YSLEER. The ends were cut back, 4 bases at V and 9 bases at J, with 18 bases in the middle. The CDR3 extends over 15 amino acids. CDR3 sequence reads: CASSRKINAPRELFF. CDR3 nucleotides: TGCGCCAGCAGCCGGAAGATTAATGCGCCACGGGAGCTGTTTTTT.

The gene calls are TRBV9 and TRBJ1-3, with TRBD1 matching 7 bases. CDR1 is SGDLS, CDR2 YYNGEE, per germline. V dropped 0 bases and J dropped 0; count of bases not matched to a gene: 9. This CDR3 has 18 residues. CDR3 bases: TGTGCCAGCAGCGTAGCCAGCTTTGGGACAGCCTCTGGAAACACCATATATTTT. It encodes CASSVASFGTASGNTIYF.

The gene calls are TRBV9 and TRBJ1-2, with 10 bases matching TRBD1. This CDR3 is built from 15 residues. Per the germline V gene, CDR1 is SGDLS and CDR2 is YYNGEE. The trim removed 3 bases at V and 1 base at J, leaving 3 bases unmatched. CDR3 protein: CASSGRTGGNYGYTF. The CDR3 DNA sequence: TGTGCCAGCAGCGGAAGGACAGGGGGTAACTATGGCTACACCTTC.